These 28 T cell receptor beta chains were sequenced from one sample in a study of shared clonotypes between healthy human individuals. CD45RO negativity and positive selection for CCR7 defined naive CD8 cells, a population that excluded terminally differentiated effector memory CD45RA+ cells. Measured with immunoSEQ multiplex PCR; TCRdb has only the in-frame clones, and not every one. The data hold 2 million to 2.5 million clones, with roughly 94% observed a single time. The specimen was naive CD8+ T cells sorted from blood. The receptors originated from a man younger than 30 in good health.

The chain links TRBV5-1 to TRBJ1-4; TRBD1 is a possible D gene (5 bases). Trimming removed 2 bases at V and 4 bases at J, with 18 bases between. Looked up from germline, CDR1 is SGHRS and CDR2 is YFSETQ. This CDR3 region has 17 residues. The DNA of the CDR3 is TGCGCCAGCAGCTTCTCGCCCACCCGGGGGGGTAATGAAAAACTGTTTTTT. As protein: CASSFSPTRGGNEKLFF.

This rearrangement joins TRBV21-1 to TRBJ2-2; the D segment call TRBD1 is taken from the table without a DNA check. TRBV21-1 is reported as a pseudogene. This CDR3 comprises 19 residues. The CDR3 DNA reads as TGTGCCAGCAGCTTCACCGGTGGTACAGGGGGCTGTCGAATCGGGGAGCTGTTTTTT. Protein sequence: CASSFTGGTGGCRIGELFF.

This rearrangement joins TRBV5-6 to TRBJ2-7; weak D call: TRBD2 (5 bases). Trimming stripped 4 bases from V and 2 bases from J, with 13 bases between. Germline CDR1 reads SGHDT; CDR2 reads YYEEEE. The CDR3 runs 14 residues. The CDR3 reads CASSIDGEAYEQYF. CDR3 bases: TGTGCCAGCAGCATAGACGGGGAAGCCTACGAGCAGTACTTC.

The rearrangement joins TRBV4-3 to TRBJ2-1, with TRBD2 matching over 9 bases. Germline V gives CDR1 LGHNA, CDR2 YSLEER. The CDR3 is 15 amino acids. Trimming removed 1 base from V and 5 bases from J; junction bases left unmatched: 3. The CDR3 sequence is CASSQGLAGHNEQFF. The CDR3 nucleotides read TGCGCCAGCAGCCAAGGGCTAGCGGGACACAATGAGCAGTTCTTC.

The genes are TRBV6-5 and TRBJ1-1; D remains ambiguous. The ends were cut back, 0 bases at V and 6 bases at J, with 11 bases in the middle. CDR1 is MNHEY and CDR2 is SVGAGI in the germline V gene. The CDR3 loop spans 14 amino acids. The CDR3 sequence: CASSYSSRRSEAFF. The CDR3 nucleotides are TGTGCCAGCAGTTACTCTTCTCGACGGTCTGAAGCTTTCTTT.

The chain carries TRBV10-2 and TRBJ2-2; 13 bases are shared with TRBD2. The CDR3 is 14 residues long. Germline lookup yields CDR1 WSHSY and CDR2 SAAADI. J was trimmed by 6 bases and V by 10 bases; bases with no gene match: 5. CDR3 coding DNA: TGCGCCACCGAGACTAGCGGGAGGCCCGGGGAGCTGTTTTTT. Protein product: CATETSGRPGELFF.

Worth noting for this clone: The conserved phenylalanine or tryptophan normally closing the CDR3 is absent here, so this likely arose from a read error. The CDR3 loop reads CASSLQGYTL. CDR3 bases: TGCGCCAGCAGCCTTCAGGGCTACACCCTC. V usage is TRBV4-1 and J usage is TRBJ1-2; D is undetermined. This CDR3 has 10 residues. Germline loops: CDR1 MGHRA, CDR2 YSYEKL. The ends were cut back, 4 bases at V and 8 bases at J, with 5 bases in the middle.

The chain recombines TRBV28 with TRBJ1-1, with D hard to call. The V end was cut by 6 bases, the J end by 5 bases, with 13 bases between. This CDR3 region has 13 residues. Germline CDR1 is MDHEN and CDR2 is SYDVKM. The CDR3 nucleotides read TGTGCCAGCAGCCTTTTCTCAGGAACTGAAGCTTTCTTT. Translation: CASSLFSGTEAFF.

A note on this clone: Different DNA sequences within this sample yield the same CDR3. This CDR3 is CASSGTSGAYEQYF. CDR3 sequence (DNA): TGTGCCAGTTCCGGGACTAGCGGAGCCTACGAGCAGTACTTC. The chain links TRBV19 to TRBJ2-7, with 11 positions matching TRBD2. The CDR3 consists of 14 residues. After removal of 8 bases from V and 2 bases from J, the junction contained 5 bases not matched to a gene. Germline loops: CDR1 LNHDA, CDR2 SQIVND (reference sequence).

As concerns this clone: This same CDR3 is encoded by further DNA sequences in the sample. This chain links TRBV4-1 with TRBJ1-1; no clear D. Germline loops: CDR1 MGHRA, CDR2 YSYEKL. This CDR3 has 14 amino acids. Trimming took 0 bases from V and 5 from J, leaving 10 bases between them. The DNA of the CDR3 is TGCGCCAGCAGCCAAGATGGAGGGAGTACTGAAGCTTTCTTT. The encoded protein is CASSQDGGSTEAFF.

The chain links TRBV15 to TRBJ2-1, with TRBD2 identical over 8 bases. Germline V lookup: CDR1 LNHNV, CDR2 YYDKDF (reference sequence). This CDR3 comprises 14 residues. Trimming at V came to 5 bases and at J to 5 bases, leaving 5 bases not matched to a gene. CDR3 residues: CATSVSGEDNEQFF. The CDR3 DNA follows: TGTGCCACCAGCGTTAGCGGGGAAGACAATGAGCAGTTCTTC.

The rearrangement joins TRBV27 to TRBJ2-2; no reliable D call. This CDR3 has 11 amino acids. The V gene's germline CDR1 is MNHEY and CDR2 SMNVEV (reference sequence). Between the trimmed V and J ends, which lost 9 bases and 8 bases, there was a span of 10 bases. The CDR3 sequence is CASAVGGELFF. CDR3 coding DNA: TGTGCCAGTGCCGTCGGGGGGGAGCTGTTTTTT.

At least ten counts were recorded for this clone. The chain links TRBV29-1 to TRBJ2-2; D may be TRBD2 (5 bases). Trimming stripped 7 bases from V and 3 bases from J, with 12 bases between. There are 13 residues in the CDR3. Germline V gene lookup returns CDR1 SQVTM and CDR2 ANQGSEA. CDR3 DNA: TGCAGCGCTATCACGGGGTACACCGGGGAGCTGTTTTTT. Encoded protein: CSAITGYTGELFF.

CDR3 coding DNA: TGTGCCAGCAGCTCCAGGGACTCCCTCACAGATACGCAGTATTTT. Translation: CASSSRDSLTDTQYF. V gene TRBV7-9 combines with J gene TRBJ2-3, with D tentatively TRBD2 (6 bases). The length of the CDR3 is 15 residues. Germline assignment: CDR1 SEHNR and CDR2 FQNEAQ (reference sequence). V lost 4 bases and J lost 2, with 13 bases in between.

The V gene is TRBV11-3, the J gene TRBJ2-7; 7 bases map to TRBD1. From germline, CDR1 is SGHNT and CDR2 YENEEA. The CDR3 consists of 14 residues. The V segment lost 4 bases and the J segment 5 bases; nucleotides outside the gene matches: 8. CDR3 coding DNA: TGTGCCAGCAGCTCGTTCGACAGGGCGGACGAGCAGTACTTC. It specifies CASSSFDRADEQYF.

The chain carries TRBV14 and TRBJ2-1; 10 positions match TRBD2. The CDR3 loop spans 17 amino acids. Trimming at V came to 0 bases and at J to 3 bases, leaving 5 bases not matched to a gene. CDR1 SGHDN and CDR2 FVKESK come from the germline V gene. CDR3 nucleotides: TGTGCCAGCAGCCAAGACCCTCAGCGGGAGGGCTACAATGAGCAGTTCTTC. Translation gives CASSQDPQREGYNEQFF.

The chain joins TRBV9 to TRBJ2-1; TRBD2 matches 8 bases. CDR1 is SGDLS and CDR2 is YYNGEE in the germline V gene. This CDR3 region has 14 residues. J was trimmed by 7 bases and V by 0 bases; bases with no gene match: 3. The DNA for the CDR3 is TGTGCCAGCAGCGTAGAAGGCGGGAGGAATGAGCAGTTCTTC. Translated, it gives CASSVEGGRNEQFF.

DNA of the CDR3: TGTGCCAGCAGCCCCCCGGGACTAGCGGTCCAAGAGACCCAGTACTTC. This translates into CASSPPGLAVQETQYF. The chain combines TRBV28 with TRBJ2-5; 11 positions agree with TRBD2. The CDR3 has 16 amino acids. The germline V gene has CDR1 MDHEN and CDR2 SYDVKM. Trimming at V came to 6 bases and at J to 1 base, leaving 7 bases not matched to a gene.

This rearrangement joins TRBV25-1 to TRBJ1-3, with D perhaps matching TRBD1 (6 bases). The CDR3 length is 16 residues. Trimming cost V 1 base and J 3 bases, with 13 bases left between them. Germline CDR1 reads MGHDK; CDR2 reads SYGVNS. The CDR3 protein is CASSEWPEGVGNTIYF. The CDR3 DNA is TGTGCCAGCAGTGAATGGCCCGAGGGGGTTGGAAACACCATATATTTT.

Comments on this clone: The same CDR3 also results from other DNA sequences found in this sample. The chain has TRBV10-3 and TRBJ2-1, with 9 nucleotides matching TRBD1. This CDR3 region has 14 residues. CDR1 is ENHRY and CDR2 is SYGVKD in the germline V gene. V lost 2 bases to trimming and J lost 10 bases; unmatched junction nucleotides: 6. DNA of the CDR3: TGTGCCATCAGTGAGCCTGGGACAGGGAACGAGCAGTTCTTC. Translation: CAISEPGTGNEQFF.

This chain uses TRBV4-3 with TRBJ2-7; 7 bases line up with TRBD2. This CDR3 has 17 amino acids. Germline V gene data show CDR1 as LGHNA and CDR2 as YSLEER. Trimming removed 0 bases from V and 1 base from J; junction bases left unmatched: 9. DNA of the CDR3: TGCGCCAGCAGCCAAGATCTGCGGGAGACAACTTCCTACGAGCAGTACTTC. As protein: CASSQDLRETTSYEQYF.

CDR3 nucleotides: TGCGCCAGCAGCCCGTGGACAGGGAAGAGCGGGGAGCTGTTTTTT. Translating gives CASSPWTGKSGELFF. This chain uses TRBV4-1 with TRBJ2-2; 8 bases line up with TRBD1. This CDR3 is 15 amino acids long. Trimming cost V 4 bases and J 7 bases; bases outside gene matches: 8. Per germline, CDR1 MGHRA and CDR2 YSYEKL.

This clone was seen only a few times. This chain links TRBV27 with TRBJ2-7, with unresolved D. Germline values: CDR1 MNHEY, CDR2 SMNVEV (reference sequence). This CDR3 spans 15 amino acids. Deletions cut 2 bases from V and 0 bases from J, with 11 bases between. CDR3 coding DNA: TGTGCCAGCAGTTTAAACCTCCTATCCTCCTACGAGCAGTACTTC. This codes for CASSLNLLSSYEQYF.

The chain is built from TRBV11-3 and TRBJ2-7; 9 bases map to TRBD2. The CDR3 length is 15 residues. Germline V gene data show CDR1 as SGHNT and CDR2 as YENEEA. Trimming took 1 base from V and 3 from J; bases not matched to a gene: 4. CDR3 sequence: CASSLGAGGNYEQYF. CDR3 coding DNA: TGTGCCAGCAGCTTAGGAGCGGGGGGTAACTACGAGCAGTACTTC.

This chain links TRBV4-1 with TRBJ2-7; D is perhaps TRBD2 (6 bases). Germline V lookup: CDR1 MGHRA, CDR2 YSYEKL. This CDR3 is built from 14 residues. Trimming took off 4 bases at V and 5 bases at J, with 15 bases between the two ends. The CDR3 is CASSPAPGEDEQYF. In DNA form, the CDR3 reads TGCGCCAGCAGCCCCGCTCCGGGGGAGGACGAGCAGTACTTC.

The genes are TRBV4-1 and TRBJ2-1; tentative D call: TRBD2 (5 bases). This CDR3 has 14 amino acids. Trimming took 0 bases from V and 7 from J, leaving 10 bases between them. The V gene's germline CDR1 is MGHRA and CDR2 YSYEKL. CDR3 region: CASSQERVRNEQFF. The CDR3 coding sequence is TGCGCCAGCAGCCAAGAGAGGGTGCGGAATGAGCAGTTCTTC.

CDR3 in amino acids: CASSYRDGEQYF. The CDR3 nucleotides are TGTGCCAGCAGCTACAGGGACGGCGAGCAGTACTTC. The V gene is TRBV7-9, the J gene TRBJ2-7; D perhaps matches TRBD1 (6 bases). The CDR3 runs 12 residues. V shed 4 bases and J shed 6 bases, with 10 bases lying between them. The V gene's germline CDR1 is SEHNR and CDR2 FQNEAQ (reference sequence).

As for this clone: The DNA is left out, because the CDR3 cannot be placed on it with certainty; the CDR3 is given as TCRdb lists it. CDR3 residues: CIVDSGQGAYGYTF. The J gene is TRBJ1-2, the V gene TRBV29-1; the table's D call, TRBD1, has no DNA check behind it. The CDR3 is 14 residues long, counting both termini. Germline V CDR1 and CDR2: SQVTM, ANQGSEA.